The 20 T cell receptor beta chains given below trace back to one sample, sequenced in a study of T cell responses to AZD1222 COVID-19 vaccine. Measured with immunoSEQ multiplex PCR; TCRdb has only the in-frame clones, and not every one. Among 100,000 or so clones listed, 70% to 90% were seen once. This material consisted of peripheral blood, taken on day 0 of AZD1222 vaccination. The receptors derive from an adult in good health.

The chain carries TRBV21-1 and TRBJ1-4. TRBV21-1 is a recognized pseudogene. The CDR3 has 12 amino acids. The CDR3 sequence: CASSKVRGKLFF. CDR3 nucleotides: TGTGCCAGCAGCAAAGTCCGGGGGAAACTGTTTTTT.

This rearrangement joins TRBV3-1 (or the pseudogene TRBV3-2) to TRBJ1-3; no definite D call. This CDR3 comprises 14 residues. V dropped 4 bases and J dropped 0 bases, with 7 bases sitting between them. Per germline, CDR1 LGHDT and CDR2 YNNKEL (reference sequence). CDR3 coding DNA: TGTGCCAGCAGCCCCGCCGACTCTGGAAACACCATATATTTT. Translating it yields CASSPADSGNTIYF.

Concerning this clone: The sample carries other DNA sequences with the same CDR3. This chain uses TRBV6-5 with TRBJ1-2; 9 bases fit TRBD1. This CDR3 has 13 residues. Per the germline V gene, CDR1 is MNHEY and CDR2 is SVGAGI. With V trimmed by 6 bases and J by 5 bases, 4 bases remained unmatched. The CDR3 region is CASRQQGAYGYTF. CDR3 nucleotides: TGTGCCAGCAGGCAACAGGGGGCTTATGGCTACACCTTC.

A single count supports this clone. The CDR3 protein is CATSEAGGPSYEQYF. As DNA, the CDR3 is TGTGCCACCAGTGAAGCGGGAGGGCCATCCTACGAGCAGTACTTC. The chain uses TRBV24-1 and TRBJ2-7; 10 bases are shared with TRBD2. From germline, CDR1 is KGHDR and CDR2 SFDVKD. V trimming: 4 bases; J trimming: 1 base; junction bases outside the gene matches: 3. The CDR3 is 15 residues long.

The rearrangement uses TRBV7-2 and TRBJ1-1; no clear D. Deletions cut 5 bases from V and 5 bases from J, with 12 bases between. The CDR3 is 13 residues long. Germline CDR1 reads SGHTA; CDR2 reads FQGNSA. The DNA for the CDR3 is TGTGCCAGCAGCCCCTATCTCGGGACTGAAGCTTTCTTT. It yields the protein CASSPYLGTEAFF.

The chain uses TRBV24-1 and TRBJ2-1; D unclear. Germline CDR1 and CDR2: KGHDR and SFDVKD. Trimming shortened V by 6 bases and J by 0 bases, and 8 bases separated the two germline ends. The CDR3 runs to 14 residues. CDR3 nucleotide sequence: TGTGCCACCAGTCGATCTAGCTCCTACAATGAGCAGTTCTTC. It encodes CATSRSSSYNEQFF.

The chain has TRBV19 and TRBJ1-1; the D is unclear. CDR3 length equals 14 residues. Germline CDR1 reads LNHDA; CDR2 reads SQIVND (reference sequence). V shed 6 bases and J shed 0 bases, with 11 bases lying between them. The CDR3 spells CASRSRELNTEAFF. The CDR3 nucleotides read TGTGCCAGTAGAAGTAGGGAGCTGAACACTGAAGCTTTCTTT.

The V gene is TRBV6-2 or TRBV6-3, the J gene TRBJ2-7, with 10 bases fitting TRBD1. The V gene's germline CDR1 is MNHEY and CDR2 SVGEGT. This CDR3 has 17 residues. The trim removed 5 bases at V and 2 bases at J, leaving 12 bases unmatched. CDR3 in amino acids: CASSQMTGGVGTYEQYF. The DNA for the CDR3 is TGTGCCAGCAGTCAAATGACAGGGGGCGTAGGAACCTACGAGCAGTACTTC.

The chain links TRBV10-2 to TRBJ2-1; 8 bases agree with TRBD2. After removal of 6 bases from V and 0 bases from J, the junction contained 10 bases not matched to a gene. The CDR3 covers 17 residues. CDR1 is WSHSY and CDR2 is SAAADI in the germline V gene. This chain's CDR3 is CASRGGREAPSYNEQFF. The CDR3 bases are TGCGCCAGCAGAGGGGGGCGGGAGGCCCCCTCCTACAATGAGCAGTTCTTC.

The chain carries TRBV18 and TRBJ2-2, with 7 positions matching TRBD1. Germline V gives CDR1 KGHSH, CDR2 LQKENI. V shed 0 bases, J shed 5 bases, and the junction held 6 bases outside the gene matches. This CDR3 region has 16 residues. The CDR3 loop is CASSPPSDRVTGELFF. The CDR3 nucleotides read TGTGCCAGCTCACCACCGAGCGACAGGGTTACCGGGGAGCTGTTTTTT.

This clone has a single count. The junction departs from germline at one end; a sequencing error may be responsible. J is TRBJ1-2 and V is TRBV2; unclear D gene. The CDR3 totals 13 residues. Per the germline V gene, CDR1 is SNHLY and CDR2 is FYNNEI. The CDR3 DNA follows: TGTGCCAGCAGTGAAGCTTCAAACTATGGCTACATCTTC. This sequence encodes CASSEASNYGYIF.

The chain links TRBV7-9 to TRBJ1-4; the D is unclear. The CDR3 has 12 amino acids. CDR1 and CDR2 (germline): SEHNR, FQNEAQ (reference sequence). Trimming removed 1 base at V and 6 bases at J, with 3 bases between. CDR3 DNA sequence: TGTGCCAGCAGCTTAGTTGATGAAAAACTGTTTTTT. Its protein is CASSLVDEKLFF. Full variable domain (rest looked up from reference TRBV7-9 and TRBJ1-4): DTGVSQNPRHKITKRGQNVTFRCDPISEHNRLYWYRQTLGQGPEFLTYFQNEAQLEKSRLLSDRFSAERPKGSFSTLEIQRTEQGDSAMYLCASSLVDEKLFFGSGTQLSVL.

The V gene is TRBV6-5, the J gene TRBJ1-2; D might be TRBD1 (6 bases). Per the germline V gene, CDR1 is MNHEY and CDR2 is SVGAGI. The CDR3 has 14 residues. V was trimmed by 6 bases and J by 4 bases, leaving 15 bases between them. In DNA form, the CDR3 reads TGTGCCAGCAGGACCCCGAGAGGGGGCTATGGCTACACCTTC. Translated, it gives CASRTPRGGYGYTF.

The chain has TRBV30 and TRBJ2-1; 7 bases are shared with TRBD1. The trim removed 3 bases at V and 7 bases at J, leaving 9 bases unmatched. Germline V CDR1 and CDR2: GTSNPN, SVGIG (reference sequence). The CDR3 is made up of 14 amino acids. The CDR3 sequence is CAWRGRGITNEQFF. The CDR3 DNA reads as TGTGCCTGGAGAGGCAGGGGGATAACAAATGAGCAGTTCTTC.

The rearrangement joins TRBV2 to TRBJ1-4; D possibly corresponds to TRBD1 (5 bases). Germline CDR1 reads SNHLY; CDR2 reads FYNNEI. The CDR3 has 14 amino acids. Deletions cut 7 bases from V and 3 bases from J, with 12 bases between. Here the CDR3 DNA reads TGTGCCAGCACGCGGGACGGATCTAATGAAAAACTGTTTTTT. This gives the protein CASTRDGSNEKLFF.

There are a few counts of this clone. The J gene is TRBJ2-1, the V gene TRBV24-1, with D possibly matching TRBD1 (6 bases). This CDR3 is built from 16 residues. V gave up 4 bases and J gave up 4 bases, with 16 bases separating them. Germline V gene data show CDR1 as KGHDR and CDR2 as SFDVKD. CDR3 coding DNA: TGTGCCACCAGTGAAAGGTGGGGGCGCGTGTACAATGAGCAGTTCTTC. Protein product: CATSERWGRVYNEQFF.

The rearrangement links TRBV5-1 to TRBJ2-1; no reliable D call. Germline assignment: CDR1 SGHRS and CDR2 YFSETQ. This CDR3 is built from 15 residues. V was trimmed by 6 bases and J by 7 bases, leaving 20 bases between them. The CDR3 coding sequence is TGCGCCAGCACCCCTGCAGCAGGAACATGGAATGAGCAGTTCTTC. Its translation: CASTPAAGTWNEQFF.

V and J are TRBV5-4 and TRBJ1-2; D gene uncertain. The CDR3 spans 14 residues. Germline V gene sequence: CDR1 SGHNT, CDR2 YYREEE (reference sequence). Trimming took 0 bases from V and 11 from J, leaving 17 bases between them. The CDR3 bases are TGTGCCAGCAGCTTGGATACGGGTCCCCTTGGTTACACCTTC. Its translation: CASSLDTGPLGYTF.

V usage is TRBV27 and J usage is TRBJ2-3, with 8 positions matching TRBD2. Germline assignment: CDR1 MNHEY and CDR2 SMNVEV (reference sequence). The CDR3 loop spans 17 amino acids. V lost 5 bases and J lost 0; bases outside the gene matches: 10. CDR3 nucleotides: TGTGCCAGCAGTCCTAACCTAGCGGGTACTAGCACAGATACGCAGTATTTT. Its translation is CASSPNLAGTSTDTQYF.

The chain employs TRBV5-4 and TRBJ1-6; D is perhaps TRBD1 (6 bases). Germline CDR1 is SGHNT and CDR2 is YYREEE (reference sequence). V was trimmed by 4 bases and J by 5 bases, leaving 19 bases between them. This CDR3 comprises 17 residues. For the CDR3, the DNA is TGTGCCAGCAGCGGAGGGCTGGGGGCTGCTAATAATTCACCCCTCCACTTT. Translated: CASSGGLGAANNSPLHF.